The entry that follows covers one TCR beta chain sequence. Antigen: not known. The sample originates from a study of T cell responses to AZD1222 COVID-19 vaccine. Profiled with immunoSEQ multiplex PCR; TCRdb holds only in-frame clones, not every one. The sample contains around 87,000 clones, 80% to 90% of which appear only once. Whole-study results and caveats: Rises in breadth and depth of Spike-specific TCRs came after two AZD1222 doses. Donors in the cohort were predominantly white British and more often female, and clonal diversity was possibly underestimated.

The CDR3 totals 17 residues. Germline loops: CDR1 SGHDN, CDR2 FVKESK. V lost 4 bases and J lost 7, with 23 bases in between. The chain has TRBV14 and TRBJ1-5; D not resolved. The sequencing here drew on peripheral blood, taken on day 0 of AZD1222 vaccination. This receptor was identified in an adult in good health. As DNA, the CDR3 is TGTGCCAGCAGCCTCCGGGCCCCAAACTCCAATTGGCAGCCCCAGCATTTT. This codes for CASSLRAPNSNWQPQHF.